The source of this T cell receptor (beta chain) is a study of cytomegalovirus exposure and HLA in healthy donors. Using immunoSEQ multiplex PCR, the repertoire was profiled, and TCRdb retains in-frame clones only, with some absent. The table includes roughly 150,000 clones, approximately 89% detected once. This clone was observed a single time. The origin of this receptor is a man in his late teens or twenties in good health and CMV-seronegative. The specimen was PBMCs.

The CDR3 nucleotides are TGTGCCAGCAGCGTAGCAGCGGCCCCAGGGGCAGATACGCAGTATTTT. Protein sequence: CASSVAAAPGADTQYF. This rearrangement joins TRBV9 to TRBJ2-3, with D tentatively TRBD1 (6 bases). The V end was cut by 0 bases, the J end by 4 bases, with 15 bases between. This CDR3 has 16 amino acids. Germline loops: CDR1 SGDLS, CDR2 YYNGEE.